These 5 T cell receptor beta chains came from one sample sequenced in a study of patients and donors after allogeneic stem cell transplantation (TCRdb year 2020). The library was made by RT-PCR. Sequencing was carried out with a NextSeq 550. TCRdb redid the processing of the public reads, applying fastp at Q25 and MiXCR, and retained in-frame beta chains. One record per CDR3 amino acid sequence lists the most common genes and DNA. Recorded for this sample are more than 150,000 distinct CDR3 sequences; around 41% of them occurred a single time. Less than 40% of the sample is held by the ten biggest clonotypes. Sequenced: blood, either unsorted or a sorted T cell fraction (not recorded which). The receptors shown here come from a human donor who was either an allogeneic HSCT recipient or a stem cell or donor lymphocyte infusion donor (not recorded which). It is not recorded whose cells these are; they may come from a transplant donor.

V and J are TRBV7-6 and TRBJ2-2, with D unresolved. The CDR3 has 12 residues. Germline CDR1 and CDR2: SGHVS and FNYEAQ. Trimming stripped 3 bases from V and 4 bases from J, with 3 bases between. The chain's CDR3 is CASSFITGELFF. CDR3 sequence (DNA): TGTGCCAGCAGCTTTATCACCGGGGAGCTGTTTTTT.

This chain uses TRBV15 with TRBJ2-1; D is undetermined. The V end lost 0 bases, the J end lost 0 bases, and 9 bases lay between the germline ends. The CDR3 spans 16 residues. The germline V gene has CDR1 LNHNV and CDR2 YYDKDF (reference sequence). Written as DNA, the CDR3 is TGTGCCACCAGCAGAGATCTTGATAGCTCCTACAATGAGCAGTTCTTC. Translation: CATSRDLDSSYNEQFF.

The chain carries TRBV29-1 and TRBJ2-1; 14 bases map to TRBD2. The CDR3 totals 18 residues. Per the germline V gene, CDR1 is SQVTM and CDR2 is ANQGSEA. Trimming cost V 7 bases and J 2 bases; bases outside gene matches: 13. CDR3 in DNA: TGCAGCGCGGGGGGGACTAGCGGGAGCCGCTACCCCTACAATGAGCAGTTCTTC. Its translation: CSAGGTSGSRYPYNEQFF.

The rearrangement uses TRBV12-3 or TRBV12-4 and TRBJ1-2; D perhaps matches TRBD1 (6 bases). CDR3 length: 12 residues. V was trimmed by 8 bases and J by 8 bases, leaving 15 bases between them. As DNA, the CDR3 is TGTGCCAGCTCAGGGGCAGGGCAAGGCTACACCTTC. This sequence encodes CASSGAGQGYTF.

This clonotype was seen a handful of times. The chain links TRBV4-2 to TRBJ2-3; 8 nucleotides align to TRBD2. There are 17 residues in the CDR3. Germline trimming cut 0 bases from V and 6 bases from J; bases unmatched to any gene: 11. The germline V gene has CDR1 LGHNA and CDR2 YNFKEQ. The DNA of the CDR3 is TGTGCCAGCAGCCAAGAACTCCGGAGCGGGAGCGCCGATACGCAGTATTTT. As protein: CASSQELRSGSADTQYF.